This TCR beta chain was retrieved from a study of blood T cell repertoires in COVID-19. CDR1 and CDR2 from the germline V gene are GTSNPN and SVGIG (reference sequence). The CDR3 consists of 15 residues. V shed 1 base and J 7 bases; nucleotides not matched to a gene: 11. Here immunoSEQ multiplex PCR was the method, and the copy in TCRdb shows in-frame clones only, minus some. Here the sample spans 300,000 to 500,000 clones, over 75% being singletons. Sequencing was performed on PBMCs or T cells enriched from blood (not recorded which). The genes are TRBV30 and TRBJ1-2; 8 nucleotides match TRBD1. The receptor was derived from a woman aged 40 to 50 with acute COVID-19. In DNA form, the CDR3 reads TGTGCCTGGAGTGCGAACAGGGGGTCCTCCGGTGGCTACACCTTC. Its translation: CAWSANRGSSGGYTF.